This TCR beta chain was identified during a study of T cell repertoires in cytomegalovirus infection. Background on the study: CMV infection together with matching HLA type was indicated by public TCR beta signatures.

One entry per CDR3 protein, called by TCRdb with MiXCR from the reads. The sample records 150,000 to 200,000 distinct CDR3 sequences, 28% being singletons. Study-level findings and limits: CMV-specific HLA-C-restricted TCR beta clonotypes dominated the ex vivo response. Cumulative public TCR beta family frequency identified carriers of CMV plus the relevant HLA.

V trimming: 0 bases; J trimming: 1 base; junction bases outside the gene matches: 3. The CDR3 runs to 16 residues. The germline gives CDR1 SGHRS, CDR2 YFSETQ. Turning to this clonotype: Its specificity is unknown.

This clonotype originated in a human donor in good health (CMV status not recorded). Some clones in this sample may be carry-over from other donors' samples. The material sequenced was PBMCs. The rearrangement links TRBV5-1 to TRBJ2-2; TRBD1 aligns across 7 bases. For the CDR3, the DNA is TGCGCCAGCAGCTTGGAGGGGGCAGAGAACACCGGGGAGCTGTTTTTT. Translated: CASSLEGAENTGELFF.